This T cell receptor (beta chain) was captured in a study of technical replicates of blood from a few donors. The data were produced by immunoSEQ multiplex PCR, yet TCRdb's version contains in-frame clones alone and is incomplete. Of tens of thousands of clones in the sample, approximately 93% were seen once. V was shortened by 7 bases and J by 1 base, with 14 bases between the two germline ends. CDR1 SNHLY and CDR2 FYNNEI come from the germline V gene. This CDR3 spans 14 amino acids. The clonotype was recovered from a human donor in good health. Some clones in this sample may be carry-over from other donors' samples. The specimen sequenced was PBMCs. This chain joins TRBV2 and TRBJ2-7; the D is unclear. The CDR3 DNA reads as TGTGCCAGCAATGAGTCTCCGGTGTCCTACGAGCAGTACTTC. This encodes CASNESPVSYEQYF. Full variable domain (remainder filled in from reference TRBV2 and TRBJ2-7): EPEVTQTPSHQVTQMGQEVILRCVPISNHLYFYWYRQILGQKVEFLVSFYNNEISEKSEIFDDQFSVERPDGSNFTLKIRSTKLEDSAMYFCASNESPVSYEQYFGPGTRLTVT.